Here is one TCR beta chain with its context. Some clones are missing from TCRdb's copy, which holds only in-frame ones; the method was immunoSEQ multiplex PCR. The sample records 80,000 or so clones, roughly 87% being singletons. The sample comes from a study of T cell responses to AZD1222 COVID-19 vaccine. This CDR3 has 14 amino acids. CDR1 is LGHDT, CDR2 YNNKEL, per germline (reference sequence). V lost 0 bases, J lost 5 bases, and 10 bases lay in between. The sequence was obtained from an adult in good health. The chain combines TRBV3-1 (or the pseudogene TRBV3-2) with TRBJ2-5; D is ambiguous. This specimen was peripheral blood, taken on day 0 of AZD1222 vaccination. In DNA form, the CDR3 reads TGTGCCAGCAGCCAAGATCTGGCGGCGGAGACCCAGTACTTC. It yields the protein CASSQDLAAETQYF.